The 7 T cell receptor beta chains presented below share a single source sample, sequenced in a study of shared clonotypes between healthy human individuals. Libraries were prepared by immunoSEQ multiplex PCR; TCRdb keeps only in-frame clonotypes and omits some of them. There are some 2,100,000 clones in the sample; around 93% occur only once, and roughly 1.8% lies in the top ten. CD45RO-negative cells were positively selected for CCR7, leaving out terminally differentiated effector memory CD45RA+ cells. Specimen: naive CD8+ T cells from PBMCs. Every receptor here comes from a man aged 18 to 30 in good health. Some clones in this sample may be carry-over from other donors' samples.

The chain has TRBV5-6 and TRBJ2-1; 9 bases are shared with TRBD2. The germline V gene has CDR1 SGHDT and CDR2 YYEEEE. CDR3 length: 17 amino acids. J was trimmed by 4 bases and V by 2 bases; bases with no gene match: 10. DNA of the CDR3: TGTGCCAGCAGCTTCTTCTCCTCGCTAGCGGGATACAATGAGCAGTTCTTC. It is translated as CASSFFSSLAGYNEQFF. Drawing the rest from reference TRBV5-6 and TRBJ2-1, the complete variable domain is DAGVTQSPTHLIKTRGQQVTLRCSPKSGHDTVSWYQQALGQGPQFIFQYYEEEERQRGNFPDRFSGHQFPNYSSELNVNALLLGDSALYLCASSFFSSLAGYNEQFFGPGTRLTVL.

This clone was picked up one time. Within the sample, other DNA sequences also encode this same CDR3. The chain recombines TRBV11-2 with TRBJ2-7; the D is unclear. V was shortened by 1 base and J by 5 bases, with 6 bases between the two germline ends. The CDR3 length is 12 residues. In germline, CDR1 is SGHAT, CDR2 FQNNGV. The CDR3, as DNA: TGTGCCAGCAGCTTAGGGCGGAACGAGCAGTACTTC. This sequence encodes CASSLGRNEQYF.

This clone came up once. The rearrangement links TRBV27 to TRBJ1-2; 8 nucleotides align to TRBD1. The CDR3 totals 15 residues. After removal of 2 bases from V and 4 bases from J, the junction contained 6 bases not matched to a gene. Germline-derived CDR1 and CDR2 are MNHEY and SMNVEV (reference sequence). The DNA of the CDR3 is TGTGCCAGCAGTTTAAATGCAGGGGGCTTCTATGGCTACACCTTC. It translates to CASSLNAGGFYGYTF.

Comments on this clone: It may be a read error: a sequence one base away is much more abundant. The sample carries other DNA sequences with the same CDR3. This sequence joins TRBV15 and TRBJ1-1; a weak D match, TRBD1 (5 bases). Trimming cost V 5 bases and J 1 base, with 8 bases left between them. This CDR3 contains 13 residues. The germline V gene has CDR1 LNHNV and CDR2 YYDKDF (reference sequence). CDR3 loop: CATSVGGNTEAFF. In nucleotides, the CDR3 is TGTGCCACCAGCGTCGGGGGGAACACTGAAGCTTTCTTT. Drawing the rest from reference TRBV15 and TRBJ1-1, the complete variable domain is DAMVIQNPRYQVTQFGKPVTLSCSQTLNHNVMYWYQQKSSQAPKLLFHYYDKDFNNEADTPDNFQSRRPNTSFCFLDIRSPGLGDTAMYLCATSVGGNTEAFFGQGTRLTVV.

This sequence joins TRBV6-6 and TRBJ2-1; 7 bases agree with TRBD2. The junction had 7 bases not matched to a gene; V was cut back by 2 bases and J by 3 bases. The CDR3 runs to 16 residues. CDR1 is MNHNY and CDR2 is SVGAGI in the germline V gene (reference sequence). CDR3 protein: CASSYPREMGYNEQFF. The DNA for the CDR3 is TGTGCCAGCAGTTACCCGCGGGAGATGGGCTACAATGAGCAGTTCTTC.

The chain joins TRBV2 to TRBJ2-3; D is unclear. V lost 3 bases and J 0 bases, leaving 10 bases between the germline ends. The CDR3 covers 15 residues. Germline lookup yields CDR1 SNHLY and CDR2 FYNNEI. CDR3 bases: TGTGCCAGCAGTGAGGCCTGGTCTAGCACAGATACGCAGTATTTT. Encoded protein: CASSEAWSSTDTQYF. The full variable domain, its missing parts supplied by reference TRBV2 and TRBJ2-3, is EPEVTQTPSHQVTQMGQEVILRCVPISNHLYFYWYRQILGQKVEFLVSFYNNEISEKSEIFDDQFSVERPDGSNFTLKIRSTKLEDSAMYFCASSEAWSSTDTQYFGPGTRLTVL.

This clone was detected a few times. The chain recombines TRBV5-5 with TRBJ1-1, with no clear D. The CDR3 length is 14 residues. V dropped 0 bases and J dropped 3 bases, with 9 bases sitting between them. From germline, CDR1 is SGHKS and CDR2 YYEKEE (reference sequence). CDR3 nucleotides: TGTGCCAGCAGCTTGGTTATCGGGCACACTGAAGCTTTCTTT. It encodes CASSLVIGHTEAFF.